This is a list of T cell receptor beta chains from one sample in a study of radiation and T cells in renal cell carcinoma. Assay: immunoSEQ multiplex PCR; the TCRdb copy retains only in-frame clones and omits some. The repertoire holds around 99,000 clones, with approximately 82% as singletons. The specimen comprised blood, sampled from a patient whose treatment included radiotherapy and nephrectomy. The origin of the receptors is a man in his sixties with renal cell carcinoma. Both conserved end residues are part of each CDR3. Fields, in order: V gene, D gene, J gene, clone size, CDR3 protein, CDR3 DNA. A D gene is named only where the DNA matches it firmly. The size field is filled for only some rows; it gives once, few, many or a size class.

>TRBV27|-|TRBJ1-5|-
CASSRSSGFGNQPQHF
TGTGCCAGCAGTCGATCCTCAGGGTTTGGCAATCAGCCCCAGCATTTT
>TRBV7-7|-|TRBJ2-5|-
CASSIRAVGLGETQYF
TGTGCCAGCAGCATCAGGGCGGTCGGCTTAGGGGAGACCCAGTACTTC
>TRBV28|TRBD1|TRBJ1-5|-
CASSIGTGPPQHF
TGTGCCAGCAGTATTGGGACAGGCCCGCCCCAGCATTTT
>TRBV2|-|TRBJ2-7|-
CASTGGQSSYEQYF
TGTGCCAGCACCGGGGGACAGAGCTCCTACGAGCAGTACTTC
>TRBV5-1|-|TRBJ2-7|-
CASSLVGASDYEQYF
TGCGCCAGCAGCTTGGTCGGGGCCTCGGACTACGAGCAGTACTTC
>TRBV7-7|-|TRBJ2-1|-
CASGGRPGELREQFF
TGTGCCAGCGGGGGTAGGCCGGGAGAGTTGCGTGAGCAGTTCTTC
>TRBV19|-|TRBJ1-1|-
CASKTQGGNTEAFF
TGTGCCAGCAAAACACAGGGAGGGAACACTGAAGCTTTCTTT
>TRBV6-1|-|TRBJ1-1|-
CASSVDMLPPDAFF
TGTGCCAGCAGTGTGGACATGTTGCCCCCCGATGCTTTCTTT
>TRBV7-2|-|TRBJ2-2|-
CASSLDRTGELFF
TGTGCCAGCAGCTTAGACCGTACCGGGGAGCTGTTTTTT
>TRBV5-1|TRBD1|TRBJ1-2|-
CASSWEPGQGGYTF
TGCGCCAGCAGCTGGGAACCGGGACAGGGTGGCTACACCTTC
>TRBV27|TRBD2|TRBJ2-7|-
CASRITSGSIYEQYF
TGTGCCAGCAGGATTACTAGCGGGAGTATCTACGAGCAGTACTTC
>TRBV11-2|TRBD2|TRBJ2-1|few
CASSRGTSYNEQFF
TGTGCCAGCAGCCGAGGGACTAGCTACAATGAGCAGTTCTTC
>TRBV29-1|TRBD1|TRBJ2-1|-
CSAGTGTFEQFF
TGCAGCGCTGGGACAGGGACGTTCGAGCAGTTCTTC
>TRBV10-2|-|TRBJ2-1|-
CASSDVPGLGADEQFF
TGCGCCAGCAGTGATGTCCCGGGACTCGGAGCGGACGAGCAGTTCTTC
>TRBV7-3|-|TRBJ2-2|-
CASSLRTSPNTGELFF
TGTGCCAGCAGCTTAAGAACTAGCCCGAACACCGGGGAGCTGTTTTTT
>TRBV27|TRBD1|TRBJ2-7|-
CASSPGTGNHEQYF
TGTGCCAGCAGTCCTGGGACAGGGAACCACGAGCAGTACTTC
>TRBV10-1|TRBD2|TRBJ2-3|-
CASSGTSGSTDTQYF
TGCGCCAGCAGCGGGACTAGCGGGAGCACAGATACGCAGTATTTT
>TRBV14|-|TRBJ2-2|-
CASSKRGANTGELFF
TGTGCCAGCAGCAAAAGGGGGGCGAACACCGGGGAGCTGTTTTTT
>TRBV7-2|-|TRBJ1-1|few
CASSLLVRSTEAFF
TGTGCCAGCAGCTTATTGGTCCGGAGCACTGAAGCTTTCTTT
>TRBV7-2|-|TRBJ2-2|-
CASSPVWGRGHGELFF
TGTGCCAGCAGCCCAGTTTGGGGGAGGGGGCACGGGGAGCTGTTTTTT
>TRBV5-6|-|TRBJ2-7|-
CASSLGRADTYEQYF
TGTGCCAGCAGCTTGGGGAGGGCGGATACCTACGAGCAGTACTTC
>TRBV7-3|TRBD1|TRBJ1-1|-
CASSPGTGVVNTEAFF
TGTGCCAGCAGCCCCGGGACAGGGGTAGTGAACACTGAAGCTTTCTTT
>TRBV5-5|TRBD1|TRBJ1-1|-
CASSFDGQATEAFF
TGTGCCAGCAGCTTCGACGGACAGGCCACTGAAGCTTTCTTT
>TRBV18|-|TRBJ2-3|few
CASLAWTSTDTQYF
TGTGCCAGTCTTGCATGGACTAGCACAGATACGCAGTATTTT
>TRBV4-2|TRBD1|TRBJ2-7|-
CASSHQTGAEYEQYF
TGTGCCAGCAGCCACCAGACAGGGGCAGAGTACGAGCAGTACTTC
>TRBV5-1|-|TRBJ2-3|-
CASSLSSAGRTDTQYF
TGCGCCAGCAGCTTGTCCAGCGCGGGGCGCACAGATACGCAGTATTTT
>TRBV2|-|TRBJ2-3|-
CASSAASVADTQYF
TGTGCCAGCAGTGCGGCTAGCGTCGCAGATACGCAGTATTTT
>TRBV15|TRBD2|TRBJ2-5|-
CATSSVTRREGEETQYF
TGTGCCACCAGCAGCGTTACTCGGCGGGAGGGGGAAGAGACCCAGTACTTC
>TRBV29-1|-|TRBJ2-7|-
CSARTASYEQYF
TGCAGCGCCAGGACAGCTTCCTACGAGCAGTACTTC
>TRBV6-1|-|TRBJ1-2|-
CASSESGAGSGYTF
TGTGCCAGCAGTGAAAGCGGGGCGGGCTCTGGCTACACCTTC